This entry lists 6 T cell receptor beta chains sequenced from one sample in a study of regulatory T cells in long-lasting Graves disease. Time point specified: persistent/refractory GD, antithyroid drugs over 5 years with positive TRAb. PBMC RNA served as the TCR library source. Arm-PCR of CDR3 regions and iRepertoire HTBI primers were the basis on which TCR beta libraries were built. TCRdb reprocessed the multiplex PCR reads via MiXCR and lists one record per CDR3 protein. Of a few hundred thousand distinct CDR3 sequences in the sample, about 20% were seen once. Sample: peripheral blood mononuclear cells (PBMCs), taken when the disease was refractory, from a patient treated with antithyroid drugs. The receptors derive from a female donor with Graves disease.

This clonotype has only a few counts. The chain carries TRBV6-2 or TRBV6-3 and TRBJ2-7; D uncertain. Germline-derived CDR1 and CDR2 are MNHEY and SVGEGT. Trimming pared 8 bases from V and 3 bases from J, leaving 17 bases between. CDR3 length: 14 amino acids. The CDR3 is CASRSQRLSYEQYF. In DNA, the CDR3 is TGTGCCAGCCGGAGTCAGAGGCTGAGCTACGAGCAGTACTTC.

This clonotype was found a few times. The V and J genes are TRBV28 and TRBJ2-2; D unclear. V dropped 1 base and J dropped 0 bases, with 12 bases sitting between them. The germline gives CDR1 MDHEN, CDR2 SYDVKM. The length of the CDR3 is 17 residues. The CDR3 nucleotides are TGTGCCAGCAGTTTATTTGGCGGTTATGCGAACACCGGGGAGCTGTTTTTT. Its translation: CASSLFGGYANTGELFF.

This clonotype has at least ten counts. The rearrangement uses TRBV2 and TRBJ1-5, with D possibly TRBD1 on 6 matching bases. Looked up from germline, CDR1 is SNHLY and CDR2 is FYNNEI. This CDR3 has 15 amino acids. V lost 4 bases and J lost 3, with 13 bases in between. CDR3 in DNA: TGTGCCAGCAGTGCTAACAGGGCCCCCAATCAGCCCCAGCATTTT. Translating it yields CASSANRAPNQPQHF.

This clonotype has at least ten counts. The chain employs TRBV2 and TRBJ1-4; D perhaps matches TRBD1 (5 bases). The CDR3 is 17 residues long. Germline CDR1 reads SNHLY; CDR2 reads FYNNEI. V shed 7 bases and J shed 4 bases, with 22 bases lying between them. Written as DNA, the CDR3 is TGTGCCAGCACCAAACAGGTTACCGCTTACCTTAATGAAAAACTGTTTTTT. It encodes CASTKQVTAYLNEKLFF. The full variable domain, completed using reference TRBV2 and TRBJ1-4, is EPEVTQTPSHQVTQMGQEVILRCVPISNHLYFYWYRQILGQKVEFLVSFYNNEISEKSEIFDDQFSVERPDGSNFTLKIRSTKLEDSAMYFCASTKQVTAYLNEKLFFGSGTQLSVL.

The chain links TRBV4-1 to TRBJ1-1; maybe TRBD1 (6 bases). CDR1 is MGHRA, CDR2 YSYEKL, per germline. CDR3 size: 15 residues. The germline V and J ends were trimmed by 4 bases and 0 bases, with 12 bases remaining between them. CDR3 coding DNA: TGCGCCAGCAGCCCCGAGGGGGATATGAACACTGAAGCTTTCTTT. Amino acids: CASSPEGDMNTEAFF.

Turning to this clonotype: This may stem from a read error, because a much larger clone lies one nucleotide away. The chain carries TRBV7-8 and TRBJ1-5; possibly TRBD1 for D (5 bases). Germline CDR1 reads SGHVS; CDR2 reads FQNEAQ. V lost 2 bases and J 0 bases, leaving 20 bases between the germline ends. The CDR3 sequence is 19 residues long. CDR3 sequence (DNA): TGTGCCAGCAGCTTAAGGCTCTCAGACGGGACTAATAGCAATCAGCCCCAGCATTTT. Its protein is CASSLRLSDGTNSNQPQHF.